Listed here are 9 T cell receptor beta chains from one sample, sequenced in a study of OX40 agonist ivuxolimab in advanced cancers. Library preparation was by the immunoSEQ multiplex PCR assay. The table comes from immuneACCESS by way of TCRdb, which keeps in-frame sequences with V and J called. Part of the clones is missing from these tables; in studies checked, under half for an unresolved V gene and the rest for unknown reasons. This sample gives 65,000 to 95,000 clones in total; about 84% of them show up just once. The top ten hold about 6.9% of the sample. The sequencing used CD4+ or CD8+ T cells sorted from blood, collected in a trial of the OX40 agonist ivuxolimab. These receptors were collected from an adult with an advanced solid tumor such as melanoma, head and neck, liver or kidney cancer.

About this clone: At one boundary the junction diverges from the germline segment, which might be a read error. V usage is TRBV7-7 and J usage is TRBJ2-5, with D hard to call. The CDR3 has 11 residues. The germline V gene encodes CDR1 SSHAT and CDR2 FNYEAQ (reference sequence). CDR3: CASSFGETQYF. CDR3 bases: TGTGCTAGCAGCTTCGGAGAGACCCAGTACTTC.

This rearrangement joins TRBV23-1 to TRBJ2-3, with D perhaps being TRBD1 or TRBD2 (5 bases each). TRBV23-1 falls under the ORF class, with uncertain function. The CDR3 consists of 15 residues. The V gene lost 6 bases and the J gene lost 0 bases, with 13 bases spanning the gap. CDR3 protein: CASSPRGLSTDTQYF. For the CDR3, the DNA is TGCGCCAGCAGCCCACGGGGCCTAAGCACAGATACGCAGTATTTT.

The chain recombines TRBV11-2 with TRBJ2-7; 7 bases align to TRBD1. This CDR3 is 15 amino acids long. The V segment lost 1 base and the J segment 4 bases; nucleotides outside the gene matches: 7. Germline assignment: CDR1 SGHAT and CDR2 FQNNGV. CDR3 sequence: CASSLVTGEGYEQYF. The CDR3 coding sequence is TGTGCCAGCAGCTTAGTCACAGGGGAAGGTTACGAGCAGTACTTC.

This chain uses TRBV7-2 with TRBJ2-5; no reliable D call. The tail of the sequence fits TRBJ2-7 better, so the J call may be wrong. CDR3 length: 14 amino acids. Germline loops: CDR1 SGHTA, CDR2 FQGNSA. Written as DNA, the CDR3 is TGTGCCAGCAGCTTAGTGGGCAGCTCCTACGAGCAGTACTTC. It yields the protein CASSLVGSSYEQYF.

The chain couples TRBV7-2 to TRBJ1-3; D gene uncertain. Germline values: CDR1 SGHTA, CDR2 FQGNSA. There are 16 residues in the CDR3. V lost 3 bases and J lost 1, with 13 bases in between. This CDR3 is CASSFGQARSGNTIYF. CDR3 nucleotide sequence: TGTGCCAGCAGCTTTGGCCAAGCCCGTTCTGGAAACACCATATATTTT.

J is TRBJ1-2 and V is TRBV5-3; no reliable D call. TRBV5-3 is placed among ORFs of uncertain function. The ends were cut back, 2 bases at V and 5 bases at J, with 7 bases in the middle. CDR3 length: 12 amino acids. The DNA of the CDR3 is TGTGCCAGAAGCTTCACGGATTATGGCTACACCTTC. Translation gives CARSFTDYGYTF.

This chain links TRBV30 with TRBJ1-2; maybe TRBD1 (5 bases). The CDR3 sequence is 14 residues long. Looked up from germline, CDR1 is GTSNPN and CDR2 is SVGIG (reference sequence). Trimming pared 8 bases from V and 2 bases from J, leaving 18 bases between. The CDR3 here is CARAQGLGNYGYTF. In DNA form, the CDR3 reads TGTGCCCGTGCTCAGGGACTAGGGAACTATGGCTACACCTTC.

The CDR3 region is CASSLRGAGVFYNEQFF. The CDR3 DNA sequence: TGTGCCAGCAGCCTCCGAGGGGCGGGGGTATTCTACAATGAGCAGTTCTTC. V is TRBV11-2 and J is TRBJ2-1, with 7 bases fitting TRBD2. V trimming: 5 bases; J trimming: 3 bases; junction bases outside the gene matches: 13. Germline CDR1 reads SGHAT; CDR2 reads FQNNGV. This CDR3 is 17 amino acids long.

The chain uses TRBV5-1 and TRBJ2-1; no reliable D call. The CDR3 runs 11 residues. Trimming cost V 0 bases and J 9 bases, with 4 bases left between them. The V gene's germline CDR1 is SGHRS and CDR2 YFSETQ. DNA of the CDR3: TGCGCCAGCAGCTTGGAATCTGAGCAGTTCTTC. Protein sequence: CASSLESEQFF.